This TCR beta chain is drawn from a study of cytomegalovirus exposure and HLA in healthy donors. Only in-frame clones appear in the TCRdb table, and some are missing; sequencing was by immunoSEQ multiplex PCR. The sample shows under 400,000 clones, approximately 86% of them seen only once. General observations from the study: In vitro work confirmed that a few CMV-associated chains recognize CMV antigens.

Remarks on this clone: Its specificity is not known.

It was the approximately 130-subject validation cohort, separate from the roughly 700-subject first cohort, to which the donors belonged. Trimming removed 6 bases at V and 0 bases at J, with 3 bases between. The CDR3 has 12 amino acids. CDR1 and CDR2 from the germline V gene are SNHLY and FYNNEI. This sequence originates from a man aged 30 to 45 in good health and CMV-seronegative. The chain couples TRBV2 to TRBJ1-3; D ambiguous. Sequencing was carried out using PBMCs. The CDR3 region has the DNA TGTGCCAGCAGGAGCTCTGGAAACACCATATATTTT. This encodes CASRSSGNTIYF.